The rows below give T cell receptor beta chains drawn from one sample of a study of cytomegalovirus exposure and HLA in healthy donors. Data came from immunoSEQ multiplex PCR; TCRdb stores just in-frame clones and leaves some out. In all, the sample yields roughly 100,000 clones. The sample was PBMCs. The receptors shown here come from a man aged 50 to 60 in good health and CMV-seronegative. The CDR3 runs from the conserved cysteine through the conserved F or W. The order of the fields is D gene, V gene, J gene, CDR3 protein, CDR3 DNA. D genes are given only for firm matches.

.	TRBV7-3	TRBJ1-1	CASSRGAGWETEAFF	TGTGCCAGCAGCCGGGGGGCTGGGTGGGAGACTGAAGCTTTCTTT
.	TRBV6-5	TRBJ2-7	CASSRAIAYEQYF	TGTGCCAGCAGCCGCGCAATCGCCTACGAGCAGTACTTC
TRBD1	TRBV7-2	TRBJ1-5	CASSTNRGDQPQHF	TGTGCCAGCAGTACAAACAGGGGCGATCAGCCCCAGCATTTT
TRBD1	TRBV19	TRBJ2-1	CASSTTGGMRNEQFF	TGTGCCAGTAGTACGACAGGGGGAATGCGGAATGAGCAGTTCTTC
.	TRBV11-1	TRBJ1-2	CASNSEGGYGYTF	TGTGCCAGCAATAGCGAAGGGGGCTATGGCTACACCTTC
.	TRBV7-8	TRBJ2-2	CASSTYSGSGELFF	TGTGCCAGCAGCACCTACAGTGGCTCCGGGGAGCTGTTTTTT
.	TRBV29-1	TRBJ1-1	CSVDSNTEAFF	TGCAGCGTTGACTCGAACACTGAAGCTTTCTTT
.	TRBV7-9	TRBJ2-1	CASSLERNEQFF	TGTGCCAGCAGCTTAGAGAGGAATGAGCAGTTCTTC
TRBD1	TRBV5-1	TRBJ1-5	CASSLGTGTYQPQHF	TGCGCCAGCAGCTTGGGGACAGGGACGTATCAGCCCCAGCATTTT
.	TRBV5-1	TRBJ1-1	CASSLAYRNTEAFF	TGCGCCAGCAGCTTGGCCTACAGGAACACTGAAGCTTTCTTT
.	TRBV5-1	TRBJ2-7	CASSLGSGEYEQYF	TGCGCCAGCAGCTTGGGGTCGGGGGAATACGAGCAGTACTTC
.	TRBV6-6	TRBJ1-1	CAISEGTEAFF	TGTGCCATCTCGGAGGGGACTGAAGCTTTCTTT
.	TRBV7-6	TRBJ1-2	CASSLGSRDYGYTF	TGTGCCAGCAGCTTAGGATCCAGGGACTATGGCTACACCTTC
.	TRBV7-9	TRBJ2-6	CASSPRDTSSGANVLTF	TGTGCCAGCAGCCCTCGGGACACAAGCTCTGGGGCCAACGTCCTGACTTTC
.	TRBV5-4	TRBJ2-5	CASSPDIYLQETQYF	TGTGCCAGCAGCCCAGACATCTATCTCCAAGAGACCCAGTACTTC
TRBD2	TRBV11-2	TRBJ2-1	CASSFGTLLAGVSDNEQFF	TGTGCCAGCAGCTTCGGGACACTACTAGCGGGGGTCTCCGACAATGAGCAGTTCTTC
.	TRBV4-3	TRBJ1-4	CASSQGRGTTNEKLFF	TGCGCCAGCAGCCAAGGGCGGGGTACAACTAATGAAAAACTGTTTTTT
.	TRBV7-2	TRBJ1-6	CASSLDNSYNSPLHF	TGTGCCAGCAGCTTAGACAACTCCTATAATTCACCCCTCCACTTT
.	TRBV6-5	TRBJ1-2	CASSYSVQGGGYTF	TGTGCCAGCAGTTATTCGGTACAGGGTGGTGGCTACACCTTC
.	TRBV11-3	TRBJ2-2	CASSLELRDTGELFF	TGTGCCAGCAGCTTAGAGCTCCGGGACACCGGGGAGCTGTTTTTT
TRBD1	TRBV13	TRBJ2-7	CASSNGQGVDYEQYF	TGTGCCAGCAGCAATGGACAGGGTGTCGACTACGAGCAGTACTTC
.	TRBV2	TRBJ2-7	CASTRDTRYEQYF	TGTGCCAGCACACGGGACACCCGCTACGAGCAGTACTTC
.	TRBV5-1	TRBJ1-1	CASSLQGFNTEAFF	TGCGCCAGCAGCTTGCAGGGATTCAACACTGAAGCTTTCTTT
TRBD2	TRBV9	TRBJ2-7	CASSVDGGNSYEQYF	TGTGCCAGCAGCGTAGACGGGGGGAACTCCTACGAGCAGTACTTC
TRBD2	TRBV7-2	TRBJ2-7	CASSWGGSSYEQYF	TGTGCCAGCAGCTGGGGAGGGAGCTCCTACGAGCAGTACTTC
.	TRBV5-1	TRBJ1-6	CASSLSVGQYNSPLHF	TGCGCCAGCAGCTTGTCGGTGGGGCAGTATAATTCACCCCTCCACTTT
TRBD1	TRBV7-8	TRBJ2-7	CASSLGDRDEQYF	TGTGCCAGCAGCTTAGGGGACAGGGACGAGCAGTACTTC
.	TRBV6-5	TRBJ2-5	CATLRVGETQYF	TGTGCCACCCTCAGGGTGGGGGAGACCCAGTACTTC
TRBD1	TRBV6-5	TRBJ1-1	CASTPTGFPEAFF	TGTGCCAGCACCCCGACAGGGTTTCCTGAAGCTTTCTTT
.	TRBV5-4	TRBJ2-5	CASSGEGETGETQYF	TGTGCCAGCAGCGGGGAGGGGGAGACTGGAGAGACCCAGTACTTC
TRBD2	TRBV5-6	TRBJ2-7	CASSWGLGGRYEQYF	TGTGCCAGCAGCTGGGGTTTGGGAGGGCGCTACGAGCAGTACTTC
TRBD1	TRBV7-2	TRBJ2-2	CASSSTGTVNTGELFF	TGTGCCAGCAGCTCGACCGGGACAGTTAACACCGGGGAGCTGTTTTTT
TRBD2	TRBV7-2	TRBJ2-7	CASSPYTGEGYEQYF	TGTGCCAGCAGCCCCTACACGGGGGAGGGATACGAGCAGTACTTC
TRBD2	TRBV27	TRBJ2-7	CASRTSGRVSEQYF	TGTGCCAGTAGGACTAGCGGGAGGGTGAGCGAGCAGTACTTC
TRBD1	TRBV18	TRBJ1-5	CASSQGAGQPQHF	TGTGCCAGCTCACAGGGGGCCGGTCAGCCCCAGCATTTT
TRBD2	TRBV4-2	TRBJ2-1	CASSPPSGDYNEQFF	TGTGCCAGCAGCCCACCTAGCGGGGATTACAATGAGCAGTTCTTC
TRBD1	TRBV7-2	TRBJ1-1	CASSGGDRANTEAFF	TGTGCCAGCAGCGGGGGGGACAGGGCTAACACTGAAGCTTTCTTT
TRBD2	TRBV5-1	TRBJ2-5	CASSLGLAGATLGQETQYF	TGCGCCAGCAGCTTGGGACTAGCGGGCGCTACACTGGGGCAAGAGACCCAGTACTTC
TRBD1	TRBV5-5	TRBJ2-7	CASSPGTGTTYEQYF	TGTGCCAGCAGCCCTGGGACAGGGACAACCTACGAGCAGTACTTC
TRBD2	TRBV7-2	TRBJ2-1	CASSLGTSGGENEQFF	TGTGCCAGCAGCCTAGGGACTAGCGGGGGGGAAAATGAGCAGTTCTTC
TRBD2	TRBV5-4	TRBJ2-3	CASRPSGRAITDTQYF	TGTGCCAGCAGGCCTAGCGGGAGGGCTATCACAGATACGCAGTATTTT
.	TRBV2	TRBJ2-7	CASSGEQLYSYEQYF	TGTGCCAGCAGTGGAGAACAGTTATACTCCTACGAGCAGTACTTC
TRBD2	TRBV5-1	TRBJ2-5	CASSLERGVVETQYF	TGCGCCAGCAGCTTGGAGCGGGGGGTGGTTGAGACCCAGTACTTC
TRBD1	TRBV6-5	TRBJ2-7	CASRIMDRGVSEQYF	TGTGCCAGCAGGATCATGGACAGGGGGGTCTCCGAGCAGTACTTC
TRBD2	TRBV12-5	TRBJ2-1	CASGPRTSGSNEQFF	TGTGCTAGTGGCCCGCGGACTAGCGGGAGCAATGAGCAGTTCTTC
TRBD2	TRBV7-9	TRBJ2-7	CASSLVASGYEQYF	TGTGCCAGCAGCTTAGTAGCTAGCGGTTACGAGCAGTACTTC
.	TRBV11-3	TRBJ1-6	CASSLEGPGKGKGNSPLHF	TGTGCCAGCAGCTTAGAGGGCCCAGGGAAAGGTAAGGGTAATTCACCCCTCCACTTT
.	TRBV6-1	TRBJ2-1	CASSDPGSGGNEQFF	TGTGCCAGCAGTGATCCAGGGTCCGGGGGCAATGAGCAGTTCTTC
.	TRBV27	TRBJ1-4	CASSAQGREKLFF	TGTGCCAGCAGTGCCCAGGGGCGAGAAAAACTGTTTTTT
TRBD2	TRBV25-1	TRBJ2-5	CASGGRGVQETQYF	TGTGCCAGCGGGGGGCGGGGGGTCCAAGAGACCCAGTACTTC
.	TRBV6-6	TRBJ1-4	CASTRRPSTNEKLFF	TGTGCCAGCACCCGGCGGCCCTCAACTAATGAAAAACTGTTTTTT
.	TRBV7-2	TRBJ2-7	CASSLFFTYEQYF	TGTGCCAGCAGCCTCTTTTTTACCTACGAGCAGTACTTC
.	TRBV14	TRBJ1-6	CASSPSTELDSPLHF	TGTGCCAGCAGCCCGTCTACCGAGCTCGATTCACCCCTCCACTTT
.	TRBV5-5	TRBJ2-7	CASSLVAGDEQYF	TGTGCCAGCAGCTTGGTTGCCGGGGACGAGCAGTACTTC
.	TRBV19	TRBJ2-3	CASSIAALADTQYF	TGTGCCAGTAGTATTGCGGCTCTAGCAGATACGCAGTATTTT
.	TRBV4-1	TRBJ1-3	CASSQAYSGNTIYF	TGCGCCAGCAGCCAAGCTTACTCTGGAAACACCATATATTTT
.	TRBV27	TRBJ1-2	CASSPSGRAYGYTF	TGTGCCAGCAGCCCTTCGGGCAGGGCCTATGGCTACACCTTC
TRBD2	TRBV9	TRBJ2-7	CASSPGGTPAYEQYF	TGTGCCAGCAGCCCGGGAGGGACACCCGCCTACGAGCAGTACTTC
.	TRBV27	TRBJ1-1	CASSLRGFKPILGTEAFF	TGTGCCAGCAGTTTAAGGGGCTTCAAGCCGATTTTGGGCACTGAAGCTTTCTTT
TRBD1	TRBV18	TRBJ1-3	CASSRDREYSGNTIYF	TGTGCCAGCTCACGAGACAGGGAGTACTCTGGAAACACCATATATTTT